The rows below give T cell receptor beta chains drawn from one sample of a study of OX40 agonist ivuxolimab in advanced cancers. The repertoire was sequenced with immunoSEQ multiplex PCR; TCRdb's copy has only in-frame clones and lacks some. The repertoire holds some 85,000 clones, with 88% as singletons. The material was CD4+ or CD8+ T cells sorted from blood, obtained in a trial of the OX40 agonist ivuxolimab. The receptors originated from an adult with an advanced solid tumor such as melanoma, head and neck, liver or kidney cancer. The CDR3 runs from the conserved cysteine through the conserved F or W. The order of the fields is CDR3 protein, CDR3 DNA, D gene, clone size, V gene, J gene. D genes are given only for firm matches. The size field is filled for only some rows; it gives once, few, many or a size class.

CDR3aa: CAWSVGGGVYNEQFF
CDR3nt: TGTGCCTGGAGTGTAGGCGGGGGTGTTTACAATGAGCAGTTCTTC
d_gene: TRBD2
abundance: .
v_gene: TRBV30
j_gene: TRBJ2-1

CDR3aa: CASSYFHSSNYGYTF
CDR3nt: TGTGCCAGCAGTTACTTCCACAGTTCGAACTATGGCTACACCTTC
d_gene: .
abundance: few
v_gene: TRBV6-5
j_gene: TRBJ1-2

CDR3aa: CASSRDRMNTEAFF
CDR3nt: TGTGCCAGCAGCAGGGACAGGATGAACACTGAAGCTTTCTTT
d_gene: TRBD1
abundance: .
v_gene: TRBV7-2
j_gene: TRBJ1-1

CDR3aa: CASTTGASSNQPQHF
CDR3nt: TGTGCCAGCACCACAGGGGCCTCTAGCAATCAGCCCCAGCATTTT
d_gene: .
abundance: few
v_gene: TRBV21-1
j_gene: TRBJ1-5

CDR3aa: CASSEVGGASNQPQHF
CDR3nt: TGTGCCAGCAGCGAAGTGGGGGGGGCCAGCAATCAGCCCCAGCATTTT
d_gene: .
abundance: .
v_gene: TRBV7-2
j_gene: TRBJ1-5

CDR3aa: CASSLVGTGGYTF
CDR3nt: TGTGCCAGCAGCTTGGTTGGTACGGGGGGCTACACCTTC
d_gene: .
abundance: once
v_gene: TRBV5-8
j_gene: TRBJ1-2

CDR3aa: CSVVANPEAFF
CDR3nt: TGCAGCGTTGTAGCGAATCCTGAAGCTTTCTTT
d_gene: .
abundance: .
v_gene: TRBV29-1
j_gene: TRBJ1-1

CDR3aa: CASGLVRGTEAFF
CDR3nt: TGTGCTAGTGGTTTGGTAAGGGGCACTGAAGCTTTCTTT
d_gene: .
abundance: .
v_gene: TRBV12-5
j_gene: TRBJ1-1

CDR3aa: CASSYLTGSSYEQYF
CDR3nt: TGTGCCAGCAGCTATCTGACAGGGTCTTCCTACGAGCAGTACTTC
d_gene: TRBD1
abundance: .
v_gene: TRBV5-8
j_gene: TRBJ2-7

CDR3aa: CASILGGYTEAFF
CDR3nt: TGTGCCAGCATCCTGGGGGGGTATACTGAAGCTTTCTTT
d_gene: .
abundance: .
v_gene: TRBV6-1
j_gene: TRBJ1-1

CDR3aa: CASSGGSGANVLTF
CDR3nt: TGTGCCAGCAGCGGGGGCTCTGGGGCCAACGTCCTGACTTTC
d_gene: .
abundance: .
v_gene: TRBV9
j_gene: TRBJ2-6

CDR3aa: CASSEGRMNTEAFF
CDR3nt: TGTGCCAGCAGTGAAGGCAGAATGAACACTGAAGCTTTCTTT
d_gene: .
abundance: .
v_gene: TRBV6-1
j_gene: TRBJ1-1

CDR3aa: CASSLAFRTEETQYF
CDR3nt: TGCGCCAGCAGCTTGGCCTTCAGGACGGAAGAGACCCAGTACTTC
d_gene: .
abundance: .
v_gene: TRBV5-1
j_gene: TRBJ2-5

CDR3aa: CASSLDRERQPQHF
CDR3nt: TGTGCCAGCAGCCTGGACAGGGAGAGGCAGCCCCAGCATTTT
d_gene: TRBD1
abundance: .
v_gene: TRBV6-6
j_gene: TRBJ1-5

CDR3aa: CASSKRGLGGNTEAFF
CDR3nt: TGTGCCAGCAGCAAAAGGGGACTAGGGGGGAACACTGAAGCTTTCTTT
d_gene: .
abundance: once
v_gene: TRBV14
j_gene: TRBJ1-1

CDR3aa: CASSLRGVGTGELFF
CDR3nt: TGTGCCAGCAGCTTGAGAGGGGTCGGCACCGGGGAGCTGTTTTTT
d_gene: .
abundance: .
v_gene: TRBV7-2
j_gene: TRBJ2-2

CDR3aa: CATDRVDGELFF
CDR3nt: TGTGCCACCGACAGGGTGGACGGGGAGCTGTTTTTT
d_gene: TRBD1
abundance: .
v_gene: TRBV10-3
j_gene: TRBJ2-2

CDR3aa: CASSRILQGYTGELFF
CDR3nt: TGTGCCAGCAGCCGGATCCTGCAGGGTTACACCGGGGAGCTGTTTTTT
d_gene: .
abundance: .
v_gene: TRBV5-4
j_gene: TRBJ2-2

CDR3aa: CASSVDWGGGYTF
CDR3nt: TGTGCCAGCAGCGTAGACTGGGGAGGTGGCTACACCTTC
d_gene: .
abundance: .
v_gene: TRBV9
j_gene: TRBJ1-2

CDR3aa: CASSDSGAGETQYF
CDR3nt: TGTGCCAGCAGTGACTCGGGTGCGGGTGAGACCCAGTACTTC
d_gene: .
abundance: .
v_gene: TRBV6-4
j_gene: TRBJ2-5

CDR3aa: CASSSGQPGEQYF
CDR3nt: TGTGCCAGTAGTAGCGGACAGCCGGGCGAGCAGTACTTC
d_gene: .
abundance: .
v_gene: TRBV19
j_gene: TRBJ2-7

CDR3aa: CASSLDRATGGYTF
CDR3nt: TGCGCCAGCAGCTTAGACAGGGCAACGGGGGGCTACACCTTC
d_gene: TRBD1
abundance: once
v_gene: TRBV4-1
j_gene: TRBJ1-2

CDR3aa: CASSIWRGEWEFF
CDR3nt: TGTGCCAGTAGTATTTGGCGGGGGGAATGGGAGTTCTTC
d_gene: TRBD2
abundance: .
v_gene: TRBV19
j_gene: TRBJ2-1

CDR3aa: CASSLEGAPFYNEQFF
CDR3nt: TGCGCCAGCAGCTTGGAGGGGGCCCCTTTTTACAATGAGCAGTTCTTC
d_gene: TRBD1
abundance: .
v_gene: TRBV5-1
j_gene: TRBJ2-1

CDR3aa: CASTPQSYNEQFF
CDR3nt: TGTGCCAGCACCCCCCAATCCTACAATGAGCAGTTCTTC
d_gene: .
abundance: .
v_gene: TRBV6-1
j_gene: TRBJ2-1

CDR3aa: CASKRDYGYTF
CDR3nt: TGTGCCAGTAAGAGGGACTATGGCTACACCTTC
d_gene: .
abundance: .
v_gene: TRBV19
j_gene: TRBJ1-2

CDR3aa: CASSFDRTQNTEAFF
CDR3nt: TGCGCCAGCAGCTTTGACAGGACACAGAACACTGAAGCTTTCTTT
d_gene: .
abundance: .
v_gene: TRBV5-1
j_gene: TRBJ1-1

CDR3aa: CASSFLAGPEQYF
CDR3nt: TGTGCCAGCAGCTTCCTAGCGGGGCCCGAGCAGTACTTC
d_gene: TRBD2
abundance: once
v_gene: TRBV7-2
j_gene: TRBJ2-7

CDR3aa: CASSPRNTGELFF
CDR3nt: TGTGCCAGCTCACCGCGGAACACCGGGGAGCTGTTTTTT
d_gene: .
abundance: .
v_gene: TRBV18
j_gene: TRBJ2-2

CDR3aa: CASSMGDSYNSPLHF
CDR3nt: TGTGCCAGTAGTATGGGAGACTCCTATAATTCACCCCTCCACTTT
d_gene: .
abundance: .
v_gene: TRBV19
j_gene: TRBJ1-6

CDR3aa: CASSPPLLGTALSTDTQYF
CDR3nt: TGTGCCAGCTCACCACCTCTCTTAGGGACAGCCCTTAGCACAGATACGCAGTATTTT
d_gene: TRBD1
abundance: .
v_gene: TRBV18
j_gene: TRBJ2-3

CDR3aa: CSAARRQEQYF
CDR3nt: TGCAGTGCTGCCCGCCGTCAAGAGCAGTACTTC
d_gene: .
abundance: .
v_gene: TRBV20-1
j_gene: TRBJ2-7

CDR3aa: CASSSQWGGEQYF
CDR3nt: TGTGCCAGCAGCTCGCAGTGGGGGGGCGAGCAGTACTTC
d_gene: TRBD2
abundance: once
v_gene: TRBV7-3
j_gene: TRBJ2-7

CDR3aa: CASSQQAGISGYTF
CDR3nt: TGCGCCAGCAGCCAACAGGCAGGGATAAGTGGCTACACCTTC
d_gene: .
abundance: few
v_gene: TRBV4-1
j_gene: TRBJ1-2

CDR3aa: CASSWGETYEQYF
CDR3nt: TGTGCCAGCAGCTGGGGGGAAACCTACGAGCAGTACTTC
d_gene: .
abundance: few
v_gene: TRBV7-8
j_gene: TRBJ2-7

CDR3aa: CASSQDGGGTSYEQYF
CDR3nt: TGTGCCAGCAGCCAAGATGGCGGGGGGACCTCCTACGAGCAGTACTTC
d_gene: TRBD2
abundance: .
v_gene: TRBV4-2
j_gene: TRBJ2-7

CDR3aa: CSAISAHEQYF
CDR3nt: TGCAGTGCTATTTCTGCTCACGAGCAGTACTTC
d_gene: .
abundance: .
v_gene: TRBV20-1
j_gene: TRBJ2-7

CDR3aa: CASSPFVGKEQYF
CDR3nt: TGTGCCAGCAGTCCGTTCGTGGGGAAAGAGCAGTACTTC
d_gene: .
abundance: .
v_gene: TRBV6-5
j_gene: TRBJ2-7

CDR3aa: CASSIGAISNQPQHF
CDR3nt: TGTGCCAGTAGTATCGGGGCCATTAGCAATCAGCCCCAGCATTTT
d_gene: .
abundance: .
v_gene: TRBV19
j_gene: TRBJ1-5

CDR3aa: CASSQDWDDNEQFF
CDR3nt: TGTGCCAGCAGCCAAGATTGGGATGACAATGAGCAGTTCTTC
d_gene: .
abundance: .
v_gene: TRBV4-2
j_gene: TRBJ2-1

CDR3aa: CASSVGGEADTQYF
CDR3nt: TGTGCCAGCAGCGTCGGGGGGGAGGCAGATACGCAGTATTTT
d_gene: TRBD2
abundance: .
v_gene: TRBV5-8
j_gene: TRBJ2-3

CDR3aa: CASSSGRGQGATEAFF
CDR3nt: TGCGCCAGCAGCAGCGGCCGGGGGCAGGGAGCCACTGAAGCTTTCTTT
d_gene: .
abundance: .
v_gene: TRBV5-1
j_gene: TRBJ1-1

CDR3aa: CASSVAGGGEDTQYF
CDR3nt: TGTGCCAGCAGCGTAGCGGGGGGCGGTGAAGATACGCAGTATTTT
d_gene: TRBD2
abundance: .
v_gene: TRBV7-2
j_gene: TRBJ2-3

CDR3aa: CASSLKGDRDGYTF
CDR3nt: TGTGCCAGCAGCTTAAAGGGGGATCGCGATGGCTACACCTTC
d_gene: .
abundance: .
v_gene: TRBV11-2
j_gene: TRBJ1-2

CDR3aa: CASGGPTYSPLHF
CDR3nt: TGTGCCAGTGGGGGACCGACGTATTCACCCCTCCACTTT
d_gene: .
abundance: .
v_gene: TRBV19
j_gene: TRBJ1-6

CDR3aa: CASSPRGGRANEKLFF
CDR3nt: TGTGCCAGCAGCCCCAGGGGGGGGCGGGCTAATGAAAAACTGTTTTTT
d_gene: TRBD1
abundance: .
v_gene: TRBV7-9
j_gene: TRBJ1-4

CDR3aa: CASSRDTNNQPQHF
CDR3nt: TGTGCCAGCAGCCGGGACACAAACAATCAGCCCCAGCATTTT
d_gene: .
abundance: few
v_gene: TRBV7-9
j_gene: TRBJ1-5

CDR3aa: CASKRDVVQETQYF
CDR3nt: TGTGCCAGCAAGCGGGACGTGGTCCAAGAGACCCAGTACTTC
d_gene: TRBD2
abundance: .
v_gene: TRBV2
j_gene: TRBJ2-5

CDR3aa: CASSVGGVMGNEQFF
CDR3nt: TGTGCCAGCAGCGTAGGCGGGGTGATGGGGAATGAGCAGTTCTTC
d_gene: .
abundance: .
v_gene: TRBV9
j_gene: TRBJ2-1

CDR3aa: CASQRDTEAFF
CDR3nt: TGCGCCAGCCAACGGGACACTGAAGCTTTCTTT
d_gene: .
abundance: .
v_gene: TRBV5-1
j_gene: TRBJ1-1

CDR3aa: CASSYRGDTEAFF
CDR3nt: TGTGCCAGCAGTTATCGAGGGGACACTGAAGCTTTCTTT
d_gene: .
abundance: .
v_gene: TRBV6-6
j_gene: TRBJ1-1

CDR3aa: CASSRQGGETQYF
CDR3nt: TGTGCCAGCAGCCGACAGGGAGGGGAGACCCAGTACTTC
d_gene: .
abundance: .
v_gene: TRBV6-1
j_gene: TRBJ2-5

CDR3aa: CASSELETQYF
CDR3nt: TGTGCCAGCAGTGAGTTAGAGACCCAGTACTTC
d_gene: .
abundance: .
v_gene: TRBV6-1
j_gene: TRBJ2-5

CDR3aa: CASSLSWTANEKLFF
CDR3nt: TGTGCCAGCAGTTTATCGTGGACAGCTAATGAAAAACTGTTTTTT
d_gene: .
abundance: .
v_gene: TRBV27
j_gene: TRBJ1-4

CDR3aa: CASSPREGNQPQHF
CDR3nt: TGTGCCAGCAGCCCCAGGGAGGGCAATCAGCCCCAGCATTTT
d_gene: .
abundance: .
v_gene: TRBV7-2
j_gene: TRBJ1-5